This TCR beta chain was retrieved from a study of blood T cells in healthy people across ages. A second PCR of about 6 to 12 cycles used a sample-barcoded 5' primer and a J-beta primer mix. TCRdb processed the 5' RACE reads anew with MiXCR; each CDR3 protein has one entry. The top ten hold 15% to 19% of the sample, which has 630,000 or so distinct CDR3 sequences, about 28% seen once. Note on this clonotype: Germline is not matched at one junction end, which may reflect a read error.

Germline V lookup: CDR1 SGHRS, CDR2 YFSETQ. The CDR3 is made up of 16 amino acids. The donors, healthy Caucasians from Russia, were aged roughly 6 to 90. The receptor comes from an elderly woman in good health. The J gene is TRBJ2-5, the V gene TRBV5-1; no firm D call. The sample consisted of blood. For the CDR3, the DNA is TGCACCAGCAGCTTGAGGTCAGGCAACAGACAAGAGACCCAGTACTTC. Translation: CTSSLRSGNRQETQYF.